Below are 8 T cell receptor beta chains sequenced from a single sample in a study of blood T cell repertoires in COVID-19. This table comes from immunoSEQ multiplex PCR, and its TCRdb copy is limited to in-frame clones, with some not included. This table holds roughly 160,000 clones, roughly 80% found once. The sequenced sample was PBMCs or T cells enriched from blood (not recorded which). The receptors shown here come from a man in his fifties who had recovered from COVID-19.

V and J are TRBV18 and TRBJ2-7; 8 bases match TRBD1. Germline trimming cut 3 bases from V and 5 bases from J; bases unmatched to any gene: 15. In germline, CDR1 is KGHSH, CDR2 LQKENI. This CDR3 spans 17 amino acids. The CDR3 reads CASSPQGGTGLRDEQYF. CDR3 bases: TGTGCCAGCTCACCCCAAGGGGGGACAGGCCTAAGGGACGAGCAGTACTTC.

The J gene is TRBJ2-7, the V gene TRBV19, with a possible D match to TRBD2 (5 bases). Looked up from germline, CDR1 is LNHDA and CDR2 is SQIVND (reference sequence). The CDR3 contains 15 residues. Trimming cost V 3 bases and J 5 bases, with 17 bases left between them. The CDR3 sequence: CASSIGRLLVNEQYF. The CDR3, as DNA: TGTGCCAGTAGTATCGGGCGCCTACTAGTTAACGAGCAGTACTTC.

CDR3 DNA sequence: TGTGCCAGCAGTGAATCGGGACAGGGTTGGGATCAGCCCCAGCATTTT. It translates to CASSESGQGWDQPQHF. The chain combines TRBV6-4 with TRBJ1-5; TRBD1 matches at 9 bases. J lost 5 bases, V lost 3 bases, and 8 bases had no gene match. Germline CDR1 reads MRHNA; CDR2 reads SNTAGT. This CDR3 spans 16 amino acids.

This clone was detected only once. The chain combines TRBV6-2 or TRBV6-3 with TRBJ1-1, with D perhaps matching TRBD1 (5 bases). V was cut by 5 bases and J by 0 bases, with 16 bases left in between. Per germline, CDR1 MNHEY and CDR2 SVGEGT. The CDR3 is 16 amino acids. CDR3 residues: CASSGITGTMNTEAFF. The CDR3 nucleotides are TGTGCCAGCAGTGGAATCACCGGGACTATGAACACTGAAGCTTTCTTT.

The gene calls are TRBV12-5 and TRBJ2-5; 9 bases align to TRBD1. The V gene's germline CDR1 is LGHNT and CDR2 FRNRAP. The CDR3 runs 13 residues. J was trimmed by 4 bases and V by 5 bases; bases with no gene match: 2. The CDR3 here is CASGLGQGETQYF. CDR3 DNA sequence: TGTGCTAGTGGTCTGGGACAGGGAGAGACCCAGTACTTC.

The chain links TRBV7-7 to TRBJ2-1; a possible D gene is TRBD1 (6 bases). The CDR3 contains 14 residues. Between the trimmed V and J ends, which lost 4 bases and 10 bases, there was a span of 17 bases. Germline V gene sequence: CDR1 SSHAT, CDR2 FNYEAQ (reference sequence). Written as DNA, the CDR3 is TGTGCCAGCAGCTCTACTTCAGGGGAAAGCGAGCAGTTCTTC. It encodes CASSSTSGESEQFF. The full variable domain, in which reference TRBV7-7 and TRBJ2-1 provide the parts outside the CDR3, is GAGVSQSPRYKVTKRGQDVTLRCDPISSHATLYWYQQALGQGPEFLTYFNYEAQPDKSGLPSDRFSAERPEGSISTLTIQRTEQRDSAMYRCASSSTSGESEQFFGPGTRLTVL.

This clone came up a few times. The CDR3 region is CASSLPGGNRNTIYF. DNA for the CDR3: TGCGCCAGCAGCCTACCCGGGGGAAACAGAAACACCATATATTTT. The V gene is TRBV5-1, the J gene TRBJ1-3; possible D gene TRBD1, 5 bases. Germline V gene lookup returns CDR1 SGHRS and CDR2 YFSETQ. The CDR3 is 15 amino acids. V was clipped by 4 bases and J by 5 bases, with 16 bases between them.

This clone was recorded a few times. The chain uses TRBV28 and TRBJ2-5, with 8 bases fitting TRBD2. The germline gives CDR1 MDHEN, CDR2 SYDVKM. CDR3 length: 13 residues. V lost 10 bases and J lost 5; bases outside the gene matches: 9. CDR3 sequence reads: CATPGRDGETQYF. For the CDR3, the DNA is TGTGCCACCCCCGGGAGGGACGGCGAGACCCAGTACTTC.